Below are 28 T cell receptor beta chains sequenced from a single sample in a study of blood T cell repertoires in COVID-19. Clones were read by immunoSEQ multiplex PCR, and TCRdb kept only the in-frame ones, dropping some. The sample contains under 80,000 clones, roughly 80% of which appear only once. Sample: peripheral blood. These receptors came from a woman of 80 years or more with active or convalescent COVID-19.

The chain recombines TRBV5-1 with TRBJ2-1; 9 nucleotides align to TRBD1. The J segment lost 8 bases and the V segment lost 3 bases, leaving 9 bases of the junction unmatched. Germline assignment: CDR1 SGHRS and CDR2 YFSETQ. The CDR3 totals 15 residues. In nucleotides, the CDR3 is TGCGCCAGCAGCTACCCGACAGGGGGGTGGGATGAGCAGTTCTTC. It codes for CASSYPTGGWDEQFF.

This chain links TRBV10-1 with TRBJ1-5, with a tentative D call TRBD1 (5 bases). CDR3 length: 13 residues. Per the germline V gene, CDR1 is WNHNN and CDR2 is SYGVQD (reference sequence). The V and J ends lost 4 bases and 3 bases respectively, with 7 bases between them. CDR3 amino acids: CASSGQINQPQHF. CDR3 DNA sequence: TGCGCCAGCAGTGGACAGATCAATCAGCCCCAGCATTTT.

This chain connects TRBV19 to TRBJ2-3, with 8 bases identical to TRBD1. CDR3 size: 12 residues. V was pared by 8 bases and J by 8 bases, with 6 bases of the junction left unmatched. CDR1 is LNHDA and CDR2 is SQIVND in the germline V gene (reference sequence). The CDR3 is CASGTGEGTQYF. CDR3 nucleotide sequence: TGTGCCAGTGGGACAGGTGAGGGTACGCAGTATTTT.

The chain combines TRBV10-3 with TRBJ2-3; 7 bases fit TRBD1. With V trimmed by 3 bases and J by 5 bases, 17 bases remained unmatched. This CDR3 has 18 residues. The germline V gene has CDR1 ENHRY and CDR2 SYGVKD. CDR3 nucleotides: TGTGCCATCAGTGACTTGAGGACAGGACAAAGGAAGGGAGATACGCAGTATTTT. Protein: CAISDLRTGQRKGDTQYF.

The chain carries TRBV28 and TRBJ1-1, with TRBD1 as a possible D gene (6 bases). CDR3 size: 15 residues. The V end was cut by 5 bases, the J end by 0 bases, with 13 bases between. The germline CDR1 and CDR2 sequences are MDHEN and SYDVKM. For the CDR3, the DNA is TGTGCCAGCAGTCCGGGTGACAGGATGAACACTGAAGCTTTCTTT. Protein sequence: CASSPGDRMNTEAFF. The whole variable domain, remainder taken from reference TRBV28 and TRBJ1-1, is DVKVTQSSRYLVKRTGEKVFLECVQDMDHENMFWYRQDPGLGLRLIYFSYDVKMKEKGDIPEGYSVSREKKERFSLILESASTNQTSMYLCASSPGDRMNTEAFFGQGTRLTVV.

The genes are TRBV7-2 and TRBJ2-7; D unclear. Germline CDR1 and CDR2: SGHTA and FQGNSA. This CDR3 contains 15 residues. V was clipped by 5 bases and J by 1 base, with 15 bases between them. The CDR3 bases are TGTGCCAGCAGCGTCTCCCTCATTCTATCCTACGAGCAGTACTTC. Translating gives CASSVSLILSYEQYF.

This clone was detected only a few times. This rearrangement joins TRBV7-6 to TRBJ2-1; 7 nucleotides align to TRBD1. Germline V gives CDR1 SGHVS, CDR2 FNYEAQ. Trimming at V came to 0 bases and at J to 3 bases, leaving 5 bases not matched to a gene. The CDR3 runs to 16 residues. CDR3 sequence: CASSLAGQSFYNEQFF. DNA of the CDR3: TGTGCCAGCAGCTTAGCGGGACAGAGCTTCTACAATGAGCAGTTCTTC.

The V gene is TRBV27, the J gene TRBJ2-2, with D maybe TRBD1 (6 bases). Looked up from germline, CDR1 is MNHEY and CDR2 is SMNVEV (reference sequence). With 2 bases removed from V and 0 bases from J, the gap between germline ends came to 13 bases. The CDR3 length is 17 residues. The CDR3 DNA reads as TGTGCCAGCAGTTTAGGGACACCAAACCCGAACACCGGGGAGCTGTTTTTT. Protein sequence: CASSLGTPNPNTGELFF.

This clone was detected only once. The V and J genes are TRBV11-2 and TRBJ2-1; 7 bases agree with TRBD2. The germline CDR1 and CDR2 sequences are SGHAT and FQNNGV. J lost 4 bases, V lost 7 bases, and 10 bases had no gene match. The CDR3 contains 15 residues. CDR3: CASITSGLQYNEQFF. In DNA, the CDR3 is TGTGCCAGCATCACCTCGGGACTACAATACAATGAGCAGTTCTTC.

The rearrangement uses TRBV6-2 or TRBV6-3 and TRBJ2-5; 9 positions agree with TRBD2. The CDR3 consists of 16 residues. The V segment lost 2 bases and the J segment 5 bases; nucleotides outside the gene matches: 9. Germline V gene data show CDR1 as MNHEY and CDR2 as SVGEGT. CDR3 in amino acids: CASSYESGGLRETQYF. In DNA, the CDR3 is TGTGCCAGCAGTTACGAGAGCGGGGGGCTTCGGGAGACCCAGTACTTC.

This clone has a single count. The V and J genes are TRBV10-1 and TRBJ1-1; D remains unclear. This CDR3 has 13 amino acids. V lost 3 bases to trimming and J lost 5 bases, with 10 bases between them. CDR1 and CDR2 from the germline V gene are WNHNN and SYGVQD (reference sequence). For the CDR3, the DNA is TGCGCCAGCAGTGACCAGAAATGGACTGAAGCTTTCTTT. Translation: CASSDQKWTEAFF.

This chain joins TRBV11-2 and TRBJ1-2; D is undetermined. This CDR3 region has 13 residues. From germline, CDR1 is SGHAT and CDR2 FQNNGV. V shed 5 bases and J shed 5 bases, with 12 bases lying between them. CDR3 loop: CASSPQTGYGYTF. CDR3 nucleotides: TGTGCCAGCAGCCCACAAACGGGGTATGGCTACACCTTC. Using reference TRBV11-2 and TRBJ1-2 for the parts outside the CDR3, the full variable domain is EAGVAQSPRYKIIEKRQSVAFWCNPISGHATLYWYQQILGQGPKLLIQFQNNGVVDDSQLPKDRFSAERLKGVDSTLKIQPAKLEDSAVYLCASSPQTGYGYTFGSGTRLTVV.

This clone is a singleton in its sample. The chain combines TRBV7-8 with TRBJ2-7, with D possibly TRBD1 on 6 matching bases. Trimming stripped 4 bases from V and 5 bases from J, with 15 bases between. The germline V gene has CDR1 SGHVS and CDR2 FQNEAQ. This CDR3 has 14 residues. This CDR3 reads CASSSTLTGHEQYF. The CDR3 region has the DNA TGTGCCAGCAGCTCCACCCTGACAGGCCACGAGCAGTACTTC.

The J gene is TRBJ2-3, the V gene TRBV10-2; D not certain. Germline assignment: CDR1 WSHSY and CDR2 SAAADI. CDR3 length equals 13 residues. Trimming shortened V by 4 bases and J by 5 bases, and 10 bases separated the two germline ends. The CDR3 spells CASSAVPGDTQYF. DNA for the CDR3: TGCGCCAGCAGTGCAGTACCGGGAGATACGCAGTATTTT.

This clone was observed a single time. The chain is built from TRBV5-1 and TRBJ1-4, with no clear D. Trimming stripped 4 bases from V and 5 bases from J, with 12 bases between. The CDR3 runs 14 residues. Germline CDR1 is SGHRS and CDR2 is YFSETQ. The CDR3 is CASSATVLNEKLFF. The CDR3 bases are TGCGCCAGCAGCGCAACGGTTTTGAATGAAAAACTGTTTTTT.

The chain uses TRBV7-8 and TRBJ2-1; 8 positions agree with TRBD2. Per the germline V gene, CDR1 is SGHVS and CDR2 is FQNEAQ. Trimming cost V 2 bases and J 4 bases; bases outside gene matches: 13. The CDR3 runs 18 residues. In DNA form, the CDR3 reads TGTGCCAGCAGCTTAACCCCCGGACTAGCTCGACGGTACAATGAGCAGTTCTTC. Residues: CASSLTPGLARRYNEQFF. The variable domain in full, with the rest retrieved from reference TRBV7-8 and TRBJ2-1, is GAGVSQSPRYKVAKRGQDVALRCDPISGHVSLFWYQQALGQGPEFLTYFQNEAQLDKSGLPSDRFFAERPEGSVSTLKIQRTQQEDSAVYLCASSLTPGLARRYNEQFFGPGTRLTVL.

The chain recombines TRBV12-5 with TRBJ2-5; 7 bases fit TRBD1. The germline CDR1 and CDR2 sequences are LGHNT and FRNRAP. The CDR3 is 15 residues long. V shed 1 base and J 2 bases; nucleotides not matched to a gene: 4. The CDR3 DNA reads TGTGCTAGTGGTTTGGGGGACAGAGAGCAAGAGACCCAGTACTTC. As protein: CASGLGDREQETQYF.

The CDR3 bases are TGTGCCAGCTCACGACAGGTGGAGAACACTGAAGCTTTCTTT. Amino acid sequence: CASSRQVENTEAFF. The genes are TRBV18 and TRBJ1-1; tentatively, D is TRBD1 (6 bases). Germline CDR1 is KGHSH and CDR2 is LQKENI. This CDR3 comprises 14 residues. Trimming left V 4 bases short and J 1 base short, with 10 bases between.

The chain employs TRBV18 and TRBJ1-2; 9 nucleotides agree with TRBD1. J gave up 3 bases and V 8 bases, and 7 bases lay outside the gene matches. Germline CDR1 is KGHSH and CDR2 is LQKENI. The CDR3 extends over 14 amino acids. The CDR3 loop reads CASTRDREHYGYTF. The CDR3 DNA reads TGTGCCAGCACCCGGGACAGGGAACACTATGGCTACACCTTC.

This clone was seen more than once but under ten times. This chain connects TRBV6-5 to TRBJ2-7; TRBD1 agrees at 8 bases. The J segment lost 6 bases and the V segment lost 6 bases, leaving 10 bases of the junction unmatched. In germline, CDR1 is MNHEY, CDR2 SVGAGI. The CDR3 has 14 amino acids. The CDR3: CASRQRDRPVEQYF. The CDR3 nucleotides read TGTGCCAGCAGGCAAAGGGACAGGCCCGTCGAGCAGTACTTC.

The chain carries TRBV5-1 and TRBJ2-2; TRBD1 matches 8 bases. V shed 4 bases and J 4 bases; nucleotides not matched to a gene: 9. The CDR3 has 16 amino acids. Germline-derived CDR1 and CDR2 are SGHRS and YFSETQ. The CDR3 protein is CASSAGQGTGTGELFF. CDR3 DNA sequence: TGCGCCAGCAGCGCTGGACAGGGTACGGGCACCGGGGAGCTGTTTTTT.

This chain joins TRBV12-3 or TRBV12-4 and TRBJ2-5, with a tentative D call TRBD1 (6 bases). V was pared by 2 bases and J by 7 bases, with 11 bases between. The CDR3 contains 13 residues. The CDR3 coding sequence is TGTGCCAGCAGTTTAAACAGGGCCCGGACCCAGTACTTC. Translating gives CASSLNRARTQYF.

The V gene is TRBV3-1 (or the pseudogene TRBV3-2), the J gene TRBJ1-2; maybe TRBD1 (5 bases). Germline V gives CDR1 LGHDT, CDR2 YNNKEL (reference sequence). The CDR3 runs 14 residues. The V end lost 5 bases, the J end lost 7 bases, and 17 bases lay between the germline ends. The CDR3 sequence: CASSLRQTSVGYTF. The CDR3 DNA reads as TGTGCCAGCAGCTTGCGACAGACTTCGGTTGGCTACACCTTC.

The V and J genes are TRBV28 and TRBJ1-2, with 10 positions matching TRBD1. There are 15 residues in the CDR3. V trimming: 6 bases; J trimming: 0 bases; junction bases outside the gene matches: 4. CDR1 is MDHEN, CDR2 SYDVKM, per germline. In DNA, the CDR3 is TGTGCCAGCAGGACGACAGGGGGCCCTAACTATGGCTACACCTTC. It encodes CASRTTGGPNYGYTF.

This clone was recorded only once. This sequence joins TRBV5-1 and TRBJ1-6, with D unresolved. V shed 2 bases and J shed 2 bases, with 8 bases lying between them. The CDR3 consists of 15 residues. CDR1 is SGHRS and CDR2 is YFSETQ in the germline V gene. CDR3 sequence (DNA): TGCGCCAGCAGCTTCGGGGATCCCTATAATTCACCCCTCCACTTT. This sequence encodes CASSFGDPYNSPLHF.

This clone appeared once. The V and J genes are TRBV29-1 and TRBJ1-3, with a tentative D call TRBD1 (6 bases). The V gene lost 3 bases and the J gene lost 0 bases, with 21 bases spanning the gap. Looked up from germline, CDR1 is SQVTM and CDR2 is ANQGSEA. The CDR3 has 18 amino acids. In DNA, the CDR3 is TGCAGCGTTGATCCGATGGGGCAGGGGCTAAACTCTGGAAACACCATATATTTT. Its protein is CSVDPMGQGLNSGNTIYF.

V and J are TRBV9 and TRBJ2-1, with TRBD2 matching over 10 bases. Germline V gene lookup returns CDR1 SGDLS and CDR2 YYNGEE. With 3 bases clipped from V and 7 bases from J, the junction kept 10 bases outside the gene matches. The CDR3 length is 16 residues. CDR3 sequence (DNA): TGTGCCAGCAGCGCAAACCCTAGCGGGAGCTTTAATGAGCAGTTCTTC. Translated, it gives CASSANPSGSFNEQFF.

The chain has TRBV3-1 (or the pseudogene TRBV3-2) and TRBJ2-7; weak D call: TRBD2 (6 bases). Per germline, CDR1 LGHDT and CDR2 YNNKEL (reference sequence). Deletions cut 2 bases from V and 6 bases from J, with 20 bases between. The CDR3 runs 16 residues. CDR3 region: CASSQRGRPGLLEQYF. CDR3 DNA: TGTGCCAGCAGCCAACGTGGCAGGCCAGGACTACTCGAGCAGTACTTC.